Presented here are 5 T cell receptor beta chains from one specimen sequenced in a study of blood T cells in healthy people across ages. Then a second PCR, running about 6 to 12 cycles, was carried out with a sample-barcoded 5' primer and a J-beta primer mix. TCRdb ran MiXCR on the 5' RACE reads and lists one entry per CDR3 protein. The sample holds hundreds of thousands of distinct CDR3 sequences, more than 25% seen once. The sequenced sample consisted of blood. The receptors shown here come from a woman aged 80 or older in good health.

In this sample, this clonotype turned up a few times. The chain recombines TRBV20-1 with TRBJ2-4; the D is unclear. Germline assignment: CDR1 DFQATT and CDR2 SNEGSKA (reference sequence). Deletions cut 0 bases from V and 2 bases from J, with 5 bases between. The CDR3 has 13 residues. This chain's CDR3 is CSAREGTKNIQYF. CDR3 nucleotides: TGCAGTGCTAGAGAGGGTACCAAAAACATTCAGTACTTC.

The table lists this clonotype with a few counts. This chain links TRBV6-6 with TRBJ2-3; D tentatively reads TRBD1 or TRBD2 (6 bases each). Germline-derived CDR1 and CDR2 are MNHNY and SVGAGI (reference sequence). The CDR3 is 16 amino acids. The germline V and J ends were trimmed by 4 bases and 6 bases, with 20 bases remaining between them. CDR3 sequence reads: CASSFQRGAGVDTQYF. CDR3 nucleotide sequence: TGTGCCAGCAGTTTCCAAAGGGGGGCCGGCGTGGATACGCAGTATTTT.

This clonotype was detected many times. The V and J genes are TRBV19 and TRBJ2-3; TRBD2 might be the D (5 bases). This CDR3 is 14 amino acids long. V lost 5 bases, J lost 6 bases, and 15 bases lay in between. The germline V gene encodes CDR1 LNHDA and CDR2 SQIVND (reference sequence). The CDR3 spells CASSPSSSLDTQYF. The DNA of the CDR3 is TGTGCCAGTAGTCCCTCTAGCAGCTTGGATACGCAGTATTTT.

Details on this clonotype: This may be a read error: a much more frequent sequence differs by one nucleotide. Here the CDR3 omits its conserved ending phenylalanine or tryptophan, so a read error is the likely source. This rearrangement joins TRBV2 to TRBJ2-1; D is perhaps TRBD2 (5 bases). Germline CDR1 and CDR2: SNHLY and FYNNEI. This CDR3 has 13 amino acids. The V and J ends lost 5 bases and 8 bases respectively, with 13 bases between them. CDR3 coding DNA: TGTGCCAGCAGTCTAGGCGGGCGAGATGAGCAGTTCCTC. Protein: CASSLGGRDEQFL.

V and J are TRBV30 and TRBJ1-5; D perhaps matches TRBD1 (6 bases). Germline CDR1 is GTSNPN and CDR2 is SVGIG (reference sequence). Trimming pared 0 bases from V and 3 bases from J, leaving 12 bases between. CDR3 size: 15 residues. For the CDR3, the DNA is TGTGCCTGGAGTGTTCGAGGGACACCCAATCAGCCCCAGCATTTT. This codes for CAWSVRGTPNQPQHF. Together with reference TRBV30 and TRBJ1-5, the CDR3 gives the full variable domain: SQTIHQWPATLVQPVGSPLSLECTVEGTSNPNLYWYRQAAGRGLQLLFYSVGIGQISSEVPQNLSASRPQDRQFILSSKKLLLSDSGFYLCAWSVRGTPNQPQHFGDGTRLSIL.